Detailed here is one T cell receptor beta chain. The sample comes from a study of blood T cells in healthy people across ages. The use of a sample-barcoded 5' primer and a J-beta primer mix characterized a second PCR of about 6 to 11 cycles. One entry per CDR3 protein, called by TCRdb with MiXCR from the 5' RACE reads. This table has roughly 500,000 distinct CDR3 sequences, 25% to 30% appearing once. The sample consisted of blood. The TCR originated in a woman in her 70s in good health.

Here the CDR3 DNA reads TGTGCCAGCAACACAGGTGCGGGTCAGCCCCAGCATTTT. Amino acid sequence: CASNTGAGQPQHF. This sequence joins TRBV2 and TRBJ1-5, with D perhaps TRBD1 (5 bases). V was trimmed by 7 bases and J by 6 bases, leaving 13 bases between them. The CDR3 consists of 13 residues. CDR1 SNHLY and CDR2 FYNNEI come from the germline V gene.